This T cell receptor beta chain is drawn from a study of T cells in narcolepsy. In the study overall: Enrolled donors included narcolepsy type 1 or type 2 patients and healthy controls.

The CDR3 length is 15 residues. V lost 2 bases and J lost 0; bases outside the gene matches: 2. Germline V gives CDR1 MDHEN, CDR2 SYDVKM. Details on this clone: The antigen remains unidentified.

Some clones are missing from TCRdb's copy, which holds only in-frame ones; the method was immunoSEQ multiplex PCR. This sample has roughly 27,000 clones, with about 80% found just once. Broader study findings: No autoreactive T cell clone sequences appeared in some memory CD4+ repertoires. Healthy controls reportedly lacked the autoreactive clonotypes serially found in patients' blood. Same-patient CSF and blood CD4+ T cell clonotypes included HCRT-specific and TRIB2-specific autoreactive ones.

The receptor's source is a human donor in good health. The chain combines TRBV28 with TRBJ2-7, with 9 bases that match TRBD2. The material sequenced was memory (CD45RA-) CD4+ T cells from blood. CDR3 nucleotide sequence: TGTGCCAGCAGTTTAAGTAGCGGGAGCTCCTACGAGCAGTACTTC. Amino acids: CASSLSSGSSYEQYF.